This T cell receptor beta chain was captured by sequencing in a study of cytomegalovirus exposure and HLA in healthy donors. This clone was seen a handful of times. Its matching antigen is unknown. The PCR contained 60 Vbeta and 13 Jbeta primers. TCRdb keeps only in-frame clones here, not all; method: immunoSEQ multiplex PCR. This sample carries about 140,000 clones, around 79% of them seen once, and the ten largest clones take 3% to 3.5%. The length of the CDR3 is 13 residues. CDR1 and CDR2 (germline): MNHEY, SVGAGI. With 0 bases removed from V and 8 bases from J, the gap between germline ends came to 10 bases. Study-level points and caveats: An observed cluster of highly shared sequence variants was recorded as a likely sequencing artifact. For most TCR beta V segments, an earlier analysis put the productive rate at about 90% or about 30% of the time. TRBV6-2, TRBV6-3 and some other V segments were excluded as indistinguishable.

The genes are TRBV6-5 and TRBJ1-2; D is uncertain. The sequenced sample was PBMCs. The source of this sequence is a female donor in good health and CMV-seronegative. In DNA form, the CDR3 reads TGTGCCAGCAGTTACTCAGACATTGAAGGCTACACCTTC. Translating gives CASSYSDIEGYTF.